Relative to its sample, the clone carrying this T cell receptor (beta chain) is medium-sized. The target antigen is unknown. Authors' methods: Researchers built a distant-metastasis classifier for papillary thyroid cancer that drew on CDR3 differences across clinicopathological groups. TCRdb ran MiXCR on the PCR reads. The V and J calls were determined by TCRdb, not by the authors. This table holds over 25,000 clones, about 20% found once. Among the patients, none had received any treatment before thyroid surgery. The source of the sample is a study of metastatic and nonmetastatic thyroid tumors. Background on the study: A comparison of repertoires was made across blood and tumor or nodule tissue from malignant and benign thyroid patients.

CDR3 length: 14 residues. Germline V gene data show CDR1 as SGHAT and CDR2 as FQNNGV. Deletions cut 5 bases from V and 7 bases from J, with 18 bases between. General study points: Reports indicated that malignant thyroid tumors showed significantly higher TCR beta diversity than benign nodules did, in blood and tumor.

This TCR was sampled from a female donor with papillary thyroid cancer or a benign thyroid nodule (not recorded which). Some clones in this sample may be carry-over from other donors' samples. The rearrangement links TRBV11-2 to TRBJ2-7; D gene ambiguous. Input material: blood. Here the CDR3 DNA reads TGTGCCAGCAGCCTCAACCAGGCCGGTGATGAGCAGTACTTC. This codes for CASSLNQAGDEQYF.